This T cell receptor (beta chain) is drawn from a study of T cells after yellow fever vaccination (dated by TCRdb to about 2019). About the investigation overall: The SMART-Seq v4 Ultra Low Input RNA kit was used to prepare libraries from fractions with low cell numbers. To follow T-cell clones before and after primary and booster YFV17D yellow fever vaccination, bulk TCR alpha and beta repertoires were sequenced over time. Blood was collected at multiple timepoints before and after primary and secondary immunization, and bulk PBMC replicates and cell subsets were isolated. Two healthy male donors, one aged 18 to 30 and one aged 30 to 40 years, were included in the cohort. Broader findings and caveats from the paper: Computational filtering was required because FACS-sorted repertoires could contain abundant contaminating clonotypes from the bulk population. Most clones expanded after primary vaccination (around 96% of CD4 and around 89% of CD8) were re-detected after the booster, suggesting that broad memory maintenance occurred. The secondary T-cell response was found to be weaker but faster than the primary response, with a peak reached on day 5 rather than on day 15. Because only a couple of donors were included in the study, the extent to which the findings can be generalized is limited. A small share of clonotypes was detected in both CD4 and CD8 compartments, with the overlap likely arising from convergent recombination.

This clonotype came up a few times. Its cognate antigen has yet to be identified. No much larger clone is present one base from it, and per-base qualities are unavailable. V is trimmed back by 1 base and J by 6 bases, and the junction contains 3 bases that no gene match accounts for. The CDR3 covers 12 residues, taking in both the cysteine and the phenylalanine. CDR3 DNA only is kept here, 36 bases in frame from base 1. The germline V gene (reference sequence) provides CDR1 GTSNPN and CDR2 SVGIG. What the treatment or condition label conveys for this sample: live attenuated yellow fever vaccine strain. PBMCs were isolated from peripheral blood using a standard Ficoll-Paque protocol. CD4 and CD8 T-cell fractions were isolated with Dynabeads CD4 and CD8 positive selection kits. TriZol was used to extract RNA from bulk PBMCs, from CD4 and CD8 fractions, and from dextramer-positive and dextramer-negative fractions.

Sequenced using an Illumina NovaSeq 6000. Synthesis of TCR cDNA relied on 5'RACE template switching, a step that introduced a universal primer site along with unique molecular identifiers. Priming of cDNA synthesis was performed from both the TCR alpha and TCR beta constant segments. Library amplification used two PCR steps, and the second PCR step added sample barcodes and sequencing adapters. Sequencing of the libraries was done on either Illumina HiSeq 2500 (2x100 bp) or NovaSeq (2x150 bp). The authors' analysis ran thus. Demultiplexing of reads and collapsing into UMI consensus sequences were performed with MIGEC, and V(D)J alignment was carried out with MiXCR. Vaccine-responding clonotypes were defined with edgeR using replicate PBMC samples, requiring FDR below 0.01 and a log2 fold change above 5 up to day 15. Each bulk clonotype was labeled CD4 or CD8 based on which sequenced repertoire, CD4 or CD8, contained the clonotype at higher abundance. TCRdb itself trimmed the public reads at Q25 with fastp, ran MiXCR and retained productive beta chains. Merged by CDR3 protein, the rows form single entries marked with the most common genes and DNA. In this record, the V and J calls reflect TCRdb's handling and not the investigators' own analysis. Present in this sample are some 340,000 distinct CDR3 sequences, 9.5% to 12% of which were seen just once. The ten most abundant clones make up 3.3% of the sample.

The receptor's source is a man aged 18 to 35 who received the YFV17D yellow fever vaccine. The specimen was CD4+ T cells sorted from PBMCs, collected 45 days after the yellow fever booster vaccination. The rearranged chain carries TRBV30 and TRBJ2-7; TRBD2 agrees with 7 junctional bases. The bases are TGTGCCTGGAGTGCCTCGGGGGGCGAGCAGTACTTC. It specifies CAWSASGGEQYF.